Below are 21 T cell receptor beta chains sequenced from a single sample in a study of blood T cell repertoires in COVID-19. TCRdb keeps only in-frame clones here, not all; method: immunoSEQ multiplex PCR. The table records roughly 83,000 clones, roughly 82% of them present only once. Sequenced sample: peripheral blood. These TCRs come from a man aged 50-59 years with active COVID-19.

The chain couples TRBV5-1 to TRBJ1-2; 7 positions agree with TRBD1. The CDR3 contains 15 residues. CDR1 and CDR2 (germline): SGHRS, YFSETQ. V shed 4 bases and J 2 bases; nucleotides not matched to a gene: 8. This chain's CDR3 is CASSNQTGINYGYTF. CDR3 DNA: TGCGCCAGCAGCAATCAGACAGGGATCAACTATGGCTACACCTTC.

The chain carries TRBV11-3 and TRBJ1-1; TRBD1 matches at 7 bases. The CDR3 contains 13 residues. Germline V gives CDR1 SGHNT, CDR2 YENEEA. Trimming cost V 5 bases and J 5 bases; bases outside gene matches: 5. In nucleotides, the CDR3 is TGTGCCAGCAGCCGGGACAGACAAACTGAAGCTTTCTTT. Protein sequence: CASSRDRQTEAFF.

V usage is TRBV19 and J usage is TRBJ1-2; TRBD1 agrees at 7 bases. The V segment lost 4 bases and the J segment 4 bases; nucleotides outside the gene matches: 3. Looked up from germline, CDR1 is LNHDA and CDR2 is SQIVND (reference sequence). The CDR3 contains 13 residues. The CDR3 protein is CASSTDRSYGYTF. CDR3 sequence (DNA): TGTGCCAGTAGTACGGACAGGAGCTATGGCTACACCTTC.

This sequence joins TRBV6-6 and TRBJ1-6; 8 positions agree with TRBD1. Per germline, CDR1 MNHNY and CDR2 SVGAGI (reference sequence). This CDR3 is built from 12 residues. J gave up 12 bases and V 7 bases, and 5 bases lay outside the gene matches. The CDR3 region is CASTPGQVPLHF. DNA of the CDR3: TGTGCCAGCACCCCGGGACAGGTACCCCTCCACTTT.

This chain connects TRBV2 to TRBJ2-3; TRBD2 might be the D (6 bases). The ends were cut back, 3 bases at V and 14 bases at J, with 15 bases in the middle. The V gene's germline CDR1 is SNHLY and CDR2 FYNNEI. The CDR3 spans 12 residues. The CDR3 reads CASSDPGLPVYF. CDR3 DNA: TGTGCCAGCAGTGACCCGGGACTCCCCGTGTATTTT.

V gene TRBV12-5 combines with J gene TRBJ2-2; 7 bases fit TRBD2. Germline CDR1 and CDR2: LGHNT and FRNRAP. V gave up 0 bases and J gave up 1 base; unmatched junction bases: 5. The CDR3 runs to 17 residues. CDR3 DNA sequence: TGTGCTAGTGGTTTGGTAAGGAGCGGGGTGAACACCGGGGAGCTGTTTTTT. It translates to CASGLVRSGVNTGELFF.

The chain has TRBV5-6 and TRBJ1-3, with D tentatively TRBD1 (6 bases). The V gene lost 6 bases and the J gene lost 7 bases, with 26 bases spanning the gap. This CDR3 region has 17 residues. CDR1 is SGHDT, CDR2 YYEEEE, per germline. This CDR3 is CASTPCGQLIFGNTIYF. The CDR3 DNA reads TGTGCCAGCACCCCTTGTGGACAGCTAATCTTCGGGAACACCATATATTTT.

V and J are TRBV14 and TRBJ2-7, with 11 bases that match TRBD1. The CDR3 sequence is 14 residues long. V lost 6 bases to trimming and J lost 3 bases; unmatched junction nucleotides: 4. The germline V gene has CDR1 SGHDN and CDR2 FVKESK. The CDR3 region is CASRPGTGGYEQYF. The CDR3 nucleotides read TGTGCCAGCAGACCCGGGACAGGGGGCTACGAGCAGTACTTC.

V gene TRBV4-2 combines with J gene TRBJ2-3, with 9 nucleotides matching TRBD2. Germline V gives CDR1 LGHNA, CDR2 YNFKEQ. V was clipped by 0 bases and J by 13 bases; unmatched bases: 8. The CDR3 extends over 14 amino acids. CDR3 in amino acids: CASSQDAPGLAKYF. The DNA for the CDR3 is TGTGCCAGCAGCCAAGATGCCCCGGGACTAGCAAAGTATTTT.

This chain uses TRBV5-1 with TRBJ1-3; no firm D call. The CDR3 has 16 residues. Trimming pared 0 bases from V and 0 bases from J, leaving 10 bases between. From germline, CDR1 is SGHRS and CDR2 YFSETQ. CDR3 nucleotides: TGCGCCAGCAGCTTGGCCGGACTTAGCTCTGGAAACACCATATATTTT. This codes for CASSLAGLSSGNTIYF.

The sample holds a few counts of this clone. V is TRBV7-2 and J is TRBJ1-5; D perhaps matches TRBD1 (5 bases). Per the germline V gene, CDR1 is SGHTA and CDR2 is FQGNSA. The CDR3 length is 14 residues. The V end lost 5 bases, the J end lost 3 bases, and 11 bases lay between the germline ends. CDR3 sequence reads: CASSAGPNNQPQHF. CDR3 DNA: TGTGCCAGCAGCGCGGGACCGAACAATCAGCCCCAGCATTTT.

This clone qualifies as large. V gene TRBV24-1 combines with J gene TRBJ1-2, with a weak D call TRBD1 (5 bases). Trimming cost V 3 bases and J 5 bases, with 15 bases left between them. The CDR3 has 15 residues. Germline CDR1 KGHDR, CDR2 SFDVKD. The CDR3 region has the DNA TGTGCCACCAGTGATACCAGGGCGAGTCCTTATGGCTACACCTTC. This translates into CATSDTRASPYGYTF.

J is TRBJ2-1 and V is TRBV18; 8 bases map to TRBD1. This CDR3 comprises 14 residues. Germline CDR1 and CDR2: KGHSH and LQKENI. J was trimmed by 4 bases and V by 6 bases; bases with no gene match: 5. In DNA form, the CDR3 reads TGTGCCAGCTCCTACGACAGGGGTTACAATGAGCAGTTCTTC. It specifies CASSYDRGYNEQFF. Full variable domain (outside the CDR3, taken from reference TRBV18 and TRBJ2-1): NAGVMQNPRHLVRRRGQEARLRCSPMKGHSHVYWYRQLPEEGLKFMVYLQKENIIDESGMPKERFSAEFPKEGPSILRIQQVVRGDSAAYFCASSYDRGYNEQFFGPGTRLTVL.

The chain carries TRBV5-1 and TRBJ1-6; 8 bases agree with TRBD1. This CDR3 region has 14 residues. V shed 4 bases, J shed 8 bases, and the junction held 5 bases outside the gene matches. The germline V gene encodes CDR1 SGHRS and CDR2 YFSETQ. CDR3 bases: TGCGCCAGCAGCCGGACAGGGAAGGATTCACCCCTCCACTTT. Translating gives CASSRTGKDSPLHF.

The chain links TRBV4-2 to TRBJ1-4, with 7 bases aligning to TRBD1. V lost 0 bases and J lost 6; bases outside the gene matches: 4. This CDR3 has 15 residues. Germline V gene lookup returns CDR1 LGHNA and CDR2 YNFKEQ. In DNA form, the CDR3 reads TGTGCCAGCAGCCAAGATGGCACAGGGGATGAAAAACTGTTTTTT. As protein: CASSQDGTGDEKLFF.

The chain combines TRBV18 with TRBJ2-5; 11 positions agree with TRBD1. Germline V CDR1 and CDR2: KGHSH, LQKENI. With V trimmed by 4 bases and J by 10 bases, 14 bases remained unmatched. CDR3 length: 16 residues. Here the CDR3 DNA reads TGTGCCAGCTCACTCCTATCCGGGACAGGGGGAGTCGGCCAGTACTTC. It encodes CASSLLSGTGGVGQYF.

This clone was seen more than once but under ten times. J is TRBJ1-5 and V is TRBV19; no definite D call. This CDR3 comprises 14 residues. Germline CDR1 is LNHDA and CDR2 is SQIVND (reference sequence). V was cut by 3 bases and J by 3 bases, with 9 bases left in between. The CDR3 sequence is CASSIPGFNQPQHF. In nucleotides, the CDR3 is TGTGCCAGTAGTATTCCGGGGTTCAATCAGCCCCAGCATTTT. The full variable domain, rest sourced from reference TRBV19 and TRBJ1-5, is DGGITQSPKYLFRKEGQNVTLSCEQNLNHDAMYWYRQDPGQGLRLIYYSQIVNDFQKGDIAEGYSVSREKKESFPLTVTSAQKNPTAFYLCASSIPGFNQPQHFGDGTRLSIL.

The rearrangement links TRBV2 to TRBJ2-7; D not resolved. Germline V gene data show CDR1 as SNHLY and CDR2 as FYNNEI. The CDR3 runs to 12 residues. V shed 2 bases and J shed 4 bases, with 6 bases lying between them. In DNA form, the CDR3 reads TGTGCCAGCAGTGAATCCGGGTACGAGCAGTACTTC. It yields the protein CASSESGYEQYF. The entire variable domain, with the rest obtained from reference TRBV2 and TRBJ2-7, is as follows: EPEVTQTPSHQVTQMGQEVILRCVPISNHLYFYWYRQILGQKVEFLVSFYNNEISEKSEIFDDQFSVERPDGSNFTLKIRSTKLEDSAMYFCASSESGYEQYFGPGTRLTVT.

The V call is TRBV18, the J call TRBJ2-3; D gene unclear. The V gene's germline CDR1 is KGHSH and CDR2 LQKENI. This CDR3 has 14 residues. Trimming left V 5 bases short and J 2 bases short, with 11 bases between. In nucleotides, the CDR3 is TGTGCCAGCTCAACCTCTACCCCCACAGATACGCAGTATTTT. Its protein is CASSTSTPTDTQYF.

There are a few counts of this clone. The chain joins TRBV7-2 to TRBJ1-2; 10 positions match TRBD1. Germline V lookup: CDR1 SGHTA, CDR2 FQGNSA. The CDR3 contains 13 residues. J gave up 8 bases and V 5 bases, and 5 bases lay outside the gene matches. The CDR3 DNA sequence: TGTGCCAGCAGCGTGGGACAGGGGTTGGGCTACACCTTC. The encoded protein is CASSVGQGLGYTF.

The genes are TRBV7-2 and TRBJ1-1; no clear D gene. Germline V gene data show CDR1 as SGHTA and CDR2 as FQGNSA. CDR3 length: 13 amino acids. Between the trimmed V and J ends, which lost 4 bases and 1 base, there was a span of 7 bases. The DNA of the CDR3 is TGTGCCAGCAGCTGGTCAGAGAACACTGAAGCTTTCTTT. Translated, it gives CASSWSENTEAFF.